The rows below give T cell receptor beta chains drawn from one sample of a study of blood T cell repertoires in COVID-19. Clones were sequenced by immunoSEQ multiplex PCR, and TCRdb holds only the in-frame ones, with some missing. Of fewer than 200,000 clones detected, 84% appear once; the ten largest clones hold over 9.5%. Material for sequencing was PBMCs or T cells enriched from blood (not recorded which). The receptors were sampled from a man aged 45-65 years who had recovered from COVID-19. CDR3s include the opening cysteine and the closing phenylalanine or tryptophan. Each record gives: V gene, J gene, clone size, D gene, CDR3 protein, CDR3 DNA. The D gene is left open where the match is weak. Clone size, where shown, is once, few, many, or a class for clones that have expanded.

V: TRBV6-1; J: TRBJ1-2; size: -; D: -; CDR3: CASSEIMRNGYTF; DNA: TGTGCCAGCAGTGAAATCATGAGGAATGGCTACACCTTC
V: TRBV7-3; J: TRBJ2-2; size: -; D: TRBD1; CDR3: CASSSLGQGGAGELFF; DNA: TGTGCCAGCAGTTCTCTCGGACAGGGGGGAGCCGGGGAGCTGTTTTTT
V: TRBV11-2; J: TRBJ2-7; size: -; D: -; CDR3: CATSRDFLNEQYF; DNA: TGTGCCACCTCCCGGGACTTTCTCAACGAGCAGTACTTC
V: TRBV7-8; J: TRBJ2-5; size: -; D: TRBD2; CDR3: CASSLSSGQETQYF; DNA: TGTGCCAGCAGCTTATCTAGCGGTCAAGAGACCCAGTACTTC
V: TRBV9; J: TRBJ1-1; size: once; D: TRBD1; CDR3: CASSPGQGFTEAFF; DNA: TGTGCCAGCAGCCCCGGACAGGGATTCACTGAAGCTTTCTTT
V: TRBV5-1; J: TRBJ2-3; size: -; D: TRBD2; CDR3: CASSIRPGLAGEDTQYF; DNA: TGCGCCAGCAGCATACGGCCGGGACTAGCGGGGGAAGATACGCAGTATTTT
V: TRBV19; J: TRBJ2-1; size: -; D: -; CDR3: CASAELISYNEQFF; DNA: TGTGCCAGCGCGGAACTGATCTCCTACAATGAGCAGTTCTTC
V: TRBV5-8; J: TRBJ2-5; size: -; D: TRBD2; CDR3: CASSLERGARRETQYF; DNA: TGTGCCAGCAGCTTGGAGCGGGGGGCCCGGCGGGAGACCCAGTACTTC
V: TRBV11-2; J: TRBJ2-5; size: -; D: -; CDR3: CASSLRGRFVTQYF; DNA: TGTGCCAGCAGCTTGCGAGGTCGTTTTGTGACCCAGTACTTC
V: TRBV20-1; J: TRBJ1-1; size: -; D: -; CDR3: CRHPNTEAFF; DNA: TGCCGACACCCGAACACTGAAGCTTTCTTT
V: TRBV10-3; J: TRBJ2-2; size: -; D: TRBD2; CDR3: CAISSLAGGPSGELFF; DNA: TGTGCCATCAGTTCACTAGCGGGGGGGCCTAGCGGGGAGCTGTTTTTT
V: TRBV3-1/TRBV3-2; J: TRBJ1-1; size: -; D: -; CDR3: CASSPFGAGTGENTEAFF; DNA: -
V: TRBV27; J: TRBJ1-4; size: -; D: TRBD1; CDR3: CASSLRAGGRGLFF; DNA: TGTGCCAGCAGTTTAAGGGCAGGGGGCCGGGGACTGTTTTTT
V: TRBV30; J: TRBJ2-7; size: -; D: TRBD2; CDR3: CAWTSSGSSYEQYF; DNA: TGTGCCTGGACCTCAAGCGGGAGTTCCTACGAGCAGTACTTC
V: TRBV7-6; J: TRBJ1-4; size: few; D: -; CDR3: CASSLAGGSASNEKLFF; DNA: TGTGCCAGCAGCTTAGCGGGAGGATCCGCCTCTAATGAAAAACTGTTTTTT
V: TRBV7-3; J: TRBJ2-3; size: many; D: -; CDR3: CASSSLAVSTDTQYF; DNA: TGTGCCAGCAGCTCGTTAGCGGTTAGCACAGATACGCAGTATTTT
V: TRBV28; J: TRBJ1-2; size: once; D: -; CDR3: CASGLTGANYGYTF; DNA: TGTGCCAGCGGATTGACGGGAGCTAACTATGGCTACACCTTC
V: TRBV10-2; J: TRBJ1-2; size: -; D: TRBD1; CDR3: CASSGQGANYGYTF; DNA: TGCGCCAGCAGTGGACAGGGGGCGAACTATGGCTACACCTTC
V: TRBV27; J: TRBJ1-2; size: -; D: -; CDR3: CASSPFGLGSDNYGYTF; DNA: TGTGCCAGCAGCCCCTTTGGGCTCGGATCCGATAACTATGGCTACACCTTC
V: TRBV24-1; J: TRBJ2-1; size: once; D: TRBD2; CDR3: CATSPSGGRNEQFF; DNA: TGTGCCACCAGTCCCAGCGGGGGTCGCAATGAGCAGTTCTTC
V: TRBV5-1; J: TRBJ2-3; size: -; D: TRBD2; CDR3: CASSPSGATDTQYF; DNA: TGCGCCAGCAGCCCGAGCGGGGCCACAGATACGCAGTATTTT
V: TRBV20-1; J: TRBJ2-3; size: once; D: TRBD1; CDR3: CSASQGARTDTQYF; DNA: TGCAGTGCTAGTCAGGGGGCGAGGACAGATACGCAGTATTTT
V: TRBV5-1; J: TRBJ1-6; size: once; D: -; CDR3: CASSLEGGGASSSPLHF; DNA: TGCGCCAGCAGCTTGGAAGGAGGGGGGGCCTCGAGCTCACCCCTCCACTTT
V: TRBV18; J: TRBJ1-2; size: once; D: -; CDR3: CASSPPETANYGYTF; DNA: TGTGCCAGCTCACCACCGGAGACAGCTAACTATGGCTACACCTTC
V: TRBV11-3; J: TRBJ2-1; size: -; D: -; CDR3: CASSLDPPNEQFF; DNA: TGTGCCAGCAGCTTAGATCCTCCGAATGAGCAGTTCTTC
V: TRBV9; J: TRBJ2-7; size: once; D: -; CDR3: CASSVGVGSYEQYF; DNA: TGTGCCAGCAGCGTAGGAGTCGGCTCCTACGAGCAGTACTTC
V: TRBV5-4; J: TRBJ1-1; size: few; D: -; CDR3: CASSFSTNTEAFF; DNA: TGTGCCAGCAGCTTCTCCACTAACACTGAAGCTTTCTTT
V: TRBV29-1; J: TRBJ2-1; size: few; D: TRBD2; CDR3: CSARGGLAVNEQFF; DNA: TGCAGCGCCCGGGGGGGACTAGCGGTTAATGAGCAGTTCTTC
V: TRBV7-2; J: TRBJ1-1; size: -; D: -; CDR3: CASSSQGLLTEAFF; DNA: TGTGCCAGCAGCTCGCAGGGGTTGTTGACTGAAGCTTTCTTT
V: TRBV5-1; J: TRBJ1-1; size: -; D: TRBD1; CDR3: CASSSRTGGGLNTEAFF; DNA: TGCGCCAGCAGCTCCCGGACAGGGGGGGGTTTGAACACTGAAGCTTTCTTT
V: TRBV15; J: TRBJ2-7; size: -; D: -; CDR3: CATSREPGFDEQYF; DNA: TGTGCCACCAGCAGAGAGCCGGGGTTCGACGAGCAGTACTTC
V: TRBV19; J: TRBJ1-6; size: -; D: -; CDR3: CASREVRSYNSPLHF; DNA: TGTGCCAGTAGAGAGGTCCGGTCCTATAATTCACCCCTCCACTTT
V: TRBV6-6; J: TRBJ2-7; size: once; D: -; CDR3: CASRDSDVHEQYF; DNA: TGTGCCAGCCGGGACTCCGACGTCCACGAGCAGTACTTC
V: TRBV7-2; J: TRBJ1-2; size: -; D: -; CDR3: CASSSYRADGYTF; DNA: TGTGCCAGCAGCTCATACAGGGCCGATGGCTACACCTTC
V: TRBV29-1; J: TRBJ1-2; size: -; D: -; CDR3: CSVESSATGYGYTF; DNA: TGCAGCGTTGAAAGCTCCGCCACAGGCTATGGCTACACCTTC
V: TRBV29-1; J: TRBJ1-5; size: -; D: TRBD1; CDR3: CSVSDRDQPQHF; DNA: TGCAGCGTTTCGGACAGGGACCAGCCCCAGCATTTT
V: TRBV5-1; J: TRBJ1-1; size: -; D: -; CDR3: CASSGRAFF; DNA: TGCGCCAGCAGCGGCAGGGCTTTCTTT
V: TRBV10-3; J: TRBJ2-2; size: -; D: TRBD1; CDR3: CAISGTGNTGELFF; DNA: TGTGCCATCAGTGGGACAGGGAACACCGGGGAGCTGTTTTTT